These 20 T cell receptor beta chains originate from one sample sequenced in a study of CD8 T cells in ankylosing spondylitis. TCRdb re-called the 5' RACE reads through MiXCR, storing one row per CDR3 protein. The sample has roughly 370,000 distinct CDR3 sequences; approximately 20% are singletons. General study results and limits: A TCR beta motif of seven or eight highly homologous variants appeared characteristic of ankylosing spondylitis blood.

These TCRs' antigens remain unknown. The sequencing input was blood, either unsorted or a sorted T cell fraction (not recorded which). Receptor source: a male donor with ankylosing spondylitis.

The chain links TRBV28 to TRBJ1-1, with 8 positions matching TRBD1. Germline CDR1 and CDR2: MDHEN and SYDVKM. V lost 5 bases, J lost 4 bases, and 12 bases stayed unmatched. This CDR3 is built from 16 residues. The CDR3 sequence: CASSGAGTGGRTEAFF. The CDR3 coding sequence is TGTGCCAGCAGTGGGGCCGGGACAGGAGGACGCACTGAAGCTTTCTTT.

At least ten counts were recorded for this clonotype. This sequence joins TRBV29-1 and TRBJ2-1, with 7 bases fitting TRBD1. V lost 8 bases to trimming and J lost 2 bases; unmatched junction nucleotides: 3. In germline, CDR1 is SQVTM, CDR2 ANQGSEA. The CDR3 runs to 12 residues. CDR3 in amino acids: CSLGQTYNEQFF. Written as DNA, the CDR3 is TGCAGCTTGGGACAGACCTACAATGAGCAGTTCTTC.

This CDR3 reads CASSLGLAGASEQFF. The CDR3 DNA reads as TGTGCCAGCAGTCTCGGACTAGCGGGAGCTAGTGAGCAGTTCTTC. The J gene is TRBJ2-1, the V gene TRBV12-3 or TRBV12-4; 13 bases agree with TRBD2. This CDR3 region has 15 residues. V shed 5 bases, J shed 9 bases, and the junction held 7 bases outside the gene matches.

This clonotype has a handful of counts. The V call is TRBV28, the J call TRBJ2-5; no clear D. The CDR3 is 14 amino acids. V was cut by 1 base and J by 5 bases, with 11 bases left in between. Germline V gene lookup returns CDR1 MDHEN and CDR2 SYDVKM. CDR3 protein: CASSLSGISETQYF. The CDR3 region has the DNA TGTGCCAGCAGTTTATCGGGTATCTCGGAGACCCAGTACTTC.

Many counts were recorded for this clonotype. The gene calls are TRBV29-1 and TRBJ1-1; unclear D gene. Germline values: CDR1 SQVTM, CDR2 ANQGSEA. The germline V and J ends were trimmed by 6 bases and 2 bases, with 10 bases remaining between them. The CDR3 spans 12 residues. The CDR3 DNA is TGCAGCGTGCGAGAAACCAACACTGAAGCTTTCTTT. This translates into CSVRETNTEAFF.

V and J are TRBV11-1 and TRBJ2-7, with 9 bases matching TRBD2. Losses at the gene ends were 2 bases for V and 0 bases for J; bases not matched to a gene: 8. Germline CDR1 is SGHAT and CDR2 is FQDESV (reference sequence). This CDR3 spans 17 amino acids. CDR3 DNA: TGTGCCAGCAGCTTATCCAGACTAGCGGCGAGCTCCTACGAGCAGTACTTC. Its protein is CASSLSRLAASSYEQYF.

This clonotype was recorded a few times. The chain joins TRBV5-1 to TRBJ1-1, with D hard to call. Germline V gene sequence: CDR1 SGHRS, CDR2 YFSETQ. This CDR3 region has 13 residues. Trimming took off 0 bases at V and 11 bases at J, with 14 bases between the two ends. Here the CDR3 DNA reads TGCGCCAGCAGCTTGGAGCCGGACTCATGGGCTTTCTTT. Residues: CASSLEPDSWAFF.

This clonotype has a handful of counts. CDR3 sequence reads: CSASESGVPYEQYF. The CDR3 DNA sequence: TGCAGCGCTTCCGAGTCAGGCGTGCCCTACGAGCAGTACTTC. The chain combines TRBV29-1 with TRBJ2-7; D gene unclear. V was shortened by 7 bases and J by 2 bases, with 18 bases between the two germline ends. The CDR3 is made up of 14 amino acids. From germline, CDR1 is SQVTM and CDR2 ANQGSEA.

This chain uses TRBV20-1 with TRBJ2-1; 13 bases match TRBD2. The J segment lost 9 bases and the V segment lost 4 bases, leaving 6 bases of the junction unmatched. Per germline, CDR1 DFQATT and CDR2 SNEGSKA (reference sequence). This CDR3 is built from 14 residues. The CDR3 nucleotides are TGCAGTGCTAAGGGACTAGCGGGAAGTTTTGAGCAGTTCTTC. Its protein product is CSAKGLAGSFEQFF.

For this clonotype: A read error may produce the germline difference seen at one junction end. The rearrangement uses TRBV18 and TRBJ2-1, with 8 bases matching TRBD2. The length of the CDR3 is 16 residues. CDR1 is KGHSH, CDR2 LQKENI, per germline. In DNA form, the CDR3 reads TGTGCCAGCTCACTTTATCTGGCGGGAGGAGACAATGGGCAGTTCTTC. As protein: CASSLYLAGGDNGQFF.

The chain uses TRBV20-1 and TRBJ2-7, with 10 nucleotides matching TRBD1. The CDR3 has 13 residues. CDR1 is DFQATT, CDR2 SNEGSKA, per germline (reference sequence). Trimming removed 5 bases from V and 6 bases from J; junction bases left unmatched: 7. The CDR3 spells CSAEGQGLVEQYF. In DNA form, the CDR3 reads TGCAGTGCTGAGGGACAGGGGCTTGTCGAGCAGTACTTC.

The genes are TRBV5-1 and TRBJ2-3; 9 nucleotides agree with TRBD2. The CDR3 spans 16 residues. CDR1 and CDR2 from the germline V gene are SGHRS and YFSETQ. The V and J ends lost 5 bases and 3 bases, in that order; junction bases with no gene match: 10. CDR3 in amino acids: CASRVGGRAQTDTQYF. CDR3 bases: TGCGCCAGCAGAGTGGGCGGGAGGGCCCAAACAGATACGCAGTATTTT. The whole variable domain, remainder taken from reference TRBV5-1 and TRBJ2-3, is KAGVTQTPRYLIKTRGQQVTLSCSPISGHRSVSWYQQTPGQGLQFLFEYFSETQRNKGNFPGRFSGRQFSNSRSEMNVSTLELGDSALYLCASRVGGRAQTDTQYFGPGTRLTVL.

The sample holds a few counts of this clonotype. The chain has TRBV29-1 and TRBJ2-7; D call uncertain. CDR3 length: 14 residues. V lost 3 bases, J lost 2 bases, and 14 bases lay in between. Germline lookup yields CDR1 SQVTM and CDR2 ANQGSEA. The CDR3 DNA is TGCAGCGTTGATGGTGGAAACGGTGCCTACGAGCAGTACTTC. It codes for CSVDGGNGAYEQYF.

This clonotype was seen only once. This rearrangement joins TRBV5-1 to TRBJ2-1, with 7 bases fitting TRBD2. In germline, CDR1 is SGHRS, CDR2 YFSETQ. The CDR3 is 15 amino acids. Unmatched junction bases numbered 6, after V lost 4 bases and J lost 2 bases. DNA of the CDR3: TGCGCCAGCAGCCCCCGACTAGCTGCCTACAATGAGCAGTTCTTC. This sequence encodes CASSPRLAAYNEQFF.

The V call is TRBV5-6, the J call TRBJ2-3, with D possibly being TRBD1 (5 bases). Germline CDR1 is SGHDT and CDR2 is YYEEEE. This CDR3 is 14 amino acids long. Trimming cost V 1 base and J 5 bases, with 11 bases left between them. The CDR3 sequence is CASSLPQAEDTQYF. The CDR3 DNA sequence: TGTGCCAGCAGCTTGCCACAGGCCGAAGATACGCAGTATTTT.

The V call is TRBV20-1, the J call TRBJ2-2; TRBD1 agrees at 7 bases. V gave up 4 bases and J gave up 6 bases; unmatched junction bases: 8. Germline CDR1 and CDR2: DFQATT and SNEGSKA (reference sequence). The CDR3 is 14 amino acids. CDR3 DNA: TGCAGTGCTACCCAGGGGGTGGGGGCCGGGGAGCTGTTTTTT. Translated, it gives CSATQGVGAGELFF.

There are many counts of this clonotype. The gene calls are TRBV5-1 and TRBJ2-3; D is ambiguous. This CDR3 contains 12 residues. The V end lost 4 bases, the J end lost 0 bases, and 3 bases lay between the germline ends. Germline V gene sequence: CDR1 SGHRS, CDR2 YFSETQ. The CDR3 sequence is CASSGSTDTQYF. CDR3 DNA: TGCGCCAGCAGCGGTAGCACAGATACGCAGTATTTT.

The CDR3 sequence: CASSPRPHGYTF. The CDR3 DNA is TGTGCCAGCAGTCCAAGGCCCCATGGCTACACCTTC. The chain recombines TRBV12-3 or TRBV12-4 with TRBJ1-2; no clear D gene. CDR3 size: 12 residues. V dropped 5 bases and J dropped 6 bases, with 10 bases sitting between them.

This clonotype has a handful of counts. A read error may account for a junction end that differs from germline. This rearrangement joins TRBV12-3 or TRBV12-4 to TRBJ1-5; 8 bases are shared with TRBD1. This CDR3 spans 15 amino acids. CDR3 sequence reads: CASSMGQAFDQAQHF. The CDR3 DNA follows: TGTGCCAGCAGTATGGGACAGGCCTTCGATCAGGCCCAGCATTTT.

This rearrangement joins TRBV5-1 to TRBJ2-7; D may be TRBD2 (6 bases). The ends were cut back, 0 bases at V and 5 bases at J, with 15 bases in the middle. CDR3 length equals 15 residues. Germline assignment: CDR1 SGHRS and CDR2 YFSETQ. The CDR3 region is CASSLVPGVVNEQYF. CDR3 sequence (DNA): TGCGCCAGCAGCTTGGTCCCGGGAGTGGTGAACGAGCAGTACTTC.